This T cell receptor (beta chain) originates from a study of T cells in Graves' hyperthyroidism and ophthalmopathy. Findings of the study overall: Most expanded thyroid clonotypes above 0.001 also appeared in blood. In validation, the model predicted ophthalmopathy. These predictions came a median about 6.2 months before onset.

Patients having uncontrolled infection, another autoimmune disease, pregnancy or lactation were not included. The blood was taken when hyperthyroidism was first diagnosed, before any ophthalmopathy symptoms showed up. What was amplified from RNA transcripts were TCR beta CDR3 regions. Primed by the HTBI set, a first-round RT-PCR was run on the TCR CDR3. TCRdb called the multiplex PCR reads again in MiXCR, with one record for every CDR3 protein. The sample shows 550,000 to 650,000 distinct CDR3 sequences, roughly 14% of them seen only once. V gave up 7 bases and J gave up 5 bases; unmatched junction bases: 14. The germline CDR1 and CDR2 sequences are SGDLS and YYNGEE. The CDR3 extends over 16 amino acids. A note on this clonotype: Its antigen remains unknown.

The receptor's source is a woman in her 30s with Graves' hyperthyroidism that later progressed to Graves' ophthalmopathy. The specimen was blood. The genes are TRBV9 and TRBJ2-5, with 10 positions matching TRBD2. The CDR3 DNA sequence: TGTGCCAGCGGCAGGGGAGCGGGAGGGCCGGAGGAGACCCAGTACTTC. Its translation: CASGRGAGGPEETQYF.